This TCR beta chain comes out of a study of neurological immune-mediated disorders. General study findings and limits: Sharing of CDR3 amino acid sequences among expanded clones across subjects was absent, suggesting private repertoires in all groups.

The cDNA was generated through 5'RACE incorporating 10-nucleotide random UMIs. Every sequencing run generated in excess of 160 million TCR-beta sequences. These sequences covered 15-18 subjects. TCRdb independently ran MiXCR on the 5' RACE reads; one entry per CDR3 protein. This table holds tens of thousands of distinct CDR3 sequences, nearly 7.5% found once. This clonotype was observed at least ten times. Its target is not known. Trimming left V 6 bases short and J 0 bases short, with 12 bases between. CDR1 is MNHEY, CDR2 SVGAGI, per germline. The CDR3 is made up of 16 amino acids. Stored at -80 C, 2 million PBMCs were the source of the unsorted libraries.

This clonotype originated in a middle-aged woman in good health. The rearrangement links TRBV6-5 to TRBJ1-6, with D perhaps TRBD1 (6 bases). Material for sequencing was PBMCs. The CDR3 DNA is TGTGCCAGCAGGAGGACAGCGAGCTCCTATAATTCACCCCTCCACTTT. Translating gives CASRRTASSYNSPLHF.